Listed below are T cell receptor beta chains from one sample, sequenced in a study of T cells in Graves' hyperthyroidism and ophthalmopathy. TCRdb reprocessed the multiplex PCR reads with MiXCR, giving one entry per CDR3 protein. The profile shows about 520,000 distinct CDR3 sequences, around a quarter of them singletons. Sequences were obtained from blood. These receptors were obtained from a woman in her twenties or thirties with Graves' ophthalmopathy. Both conserved end residues are part of each CDR3. A D gene is named only where the DNA matches it firmly. Clone size is not always given. Where it is, it says once, few, many or a class for expanded clones.

abundance | len | j_gene | v_gene | d_gene | CDR3aa | CDR3nt
many | 15 | TRBJ1-6 | TRBV19 | TRBD1 | CASSAGTGGNSPLHF | TGTGCCAGTAGTGCCGGGACAGGGGGCAATTCACCCCTCCACTTT
many | 16 | TRBJ1-2 | TRBV11-2 | . | CASSLVYGQTNYGYTF | TGTGCCAGCAGCTTAGTCTATGGACAGACTAACTATGGCTACACCTTC
many | 13 | TRBJ1-5 | TRBV19 | . | CAISTGPSQPQHF | TGTGCCATCTCAACAGGGCCAAGTCAGCCCCAGCATTTT
few | 13 | TRBJ1-2 | TRBV4-3 | . | CASSQRGGQRYTF | TGCGCCAGCAGCCAGAGGGGGGGGCAGCGCTACACCTTC
many | 14 | TRBJ1-5 | TRBV6-1 | . | CASSEGGGYQPQHF | TGTGCCAGCTCGGAGGGGGGGGGGTATCAGCCCCAGCATTTT
. | 13 | TRBJ2-7 | TRBV19 | . | CASSKRGSYEQYF | TGTGCCAGTAGTAAGAGGGGCTCCTACGAGCAGTACTTC
many | 15 | TRBJ1-5 | TRBV18 | . | CASSAIQGSNQPQHF | TGTGCCAGCTCAGCAATACAGGGTAGCAATCAGCCCCAGCATTTT
many | 16 | TRBJ1-1 | TRBV6-5 | . | CASSYSTPRVNTEAFF | TGTGCCAGCAGTTACTCGACTCCCAGGGTGAACACTGAAGCTTTCTTT
many | 14 | TRBJ1-2 | TRBV7-2 | . | CASSFGETNYGYTF | TGTGCCAGCAGCTTTGGCGAGACTAACTATGGCTACACCTTC
many | 16 | TRBJ1-3 | TRBV25-1 | . | CASSDDQGWPGNTIYF | TGTGCCAGCAGTGATGACCAGGGATGGCCTGGAAACACCATATATTTT
many | 14 | TRBJ1-5 | TRBV27 | TRBD1 | CASSRGQGVQPQHF | TGTGCCAGCAGTCGTGGACAGGGGGTTCAGCCCCAGCATTTT
. | 17 | TRBJ2-7 | TRBV28 | . | CASSLRMAGLRAYEQYF | TGTGCCAGCAGTTTGCGGATGGCAGGGTTAAGGGCCTACGAGCAGTACTTC
few | 15 | TRBJ1-1 | TRBV12-3/TRBV12-4 | . | CASSSYRVRDTEAFF | TGTGCCAGCAGTTCGTACAGGGTCAGGGACACTGAAGCTTTCTTT
many | 11 | TRBJ1-2 | TRBV6-1 | . | CATEAFYGYTF | TGTGCCACCGAAGCATTCTATGGCTACACCTTC
many | 15 | TRBJ1-1 | TRBV12-3/TRBV12-4 | TRBD1 | CASHRVGQGTTEAFF | TGTGCCAGCCACAGGGTGGGACAGGGTACCACTGAAGCTTTCTTT
. | 20 | TRBJ1-1 | TRBV5-1 | . | CASSLAGFYRGDRSTTEAFF | TGCGCCAGCAGCTTGGCAGGGTTTTATCGGGGCGACAGGTCGACCACTGAAGCTTTCTTT
many | 14 | TRBJ1-1 | TRBV30 | TRBD1 | CAWSVPGGGTEAFF | TGTGCCTGGAGTGTACCAGGGGGGGGCACTGAAGCTTTCTTT
. | 19 | TRBJ2-2 | TRBV12-3/TRBV12-4 | TRBD2 | CASSSGLAGGHTNTGELFF | TGTGCCAGCAGTTCAGGACTAGCGGGGGGTCACACGAACACCGGGGAGCTGTTTTTT
. | 15 | TRBJ1-5 | TRBV28 | . | CASSRQDYSNQPQHF | TGTGCCAGCAGTCGACAAGACTATAGCAATCAGCCCCAGCATTTT
many | 14 | TRBJ1-2 | TRBV7-8 | TRBD1 | CASSSHRDSYGYTF | TGTGCCAGCAGCAGCCACCGGGACAGTTATGGCTACACCTTC
. | 14 | TRBJ1-1 | TRBV5-1 | . | CASSLLGGGSEAFF | TGCGCCAGCAGCTTGTTGGGGGGAGGATCTGAAGCTTTCTTT
. | 13 | TRBJ2-5 | TRBV6-5 | TRBD1 | CASSYDRVETQYF | TGTGCCAGCAGTTACGACAGGGTGGAGACCCAGTACTTC
. | 14 | TRBJ2-5 | TRBV18 | . | CANSYSRGQETQYF | TGTGCCAACAGTTACTCCCGGGGACAAGAGACCCAGTACTTC
few | 15 | TRBJ2-7 | TRBV6-1 | . | CASSEVGGYSYEQYF | TGTGCCAGCAGTGAAGTAGGAGGGTACTCCTACGAGCAGTACTTC
many | 12 | TRBJ1-1 | TRBV2 | . | CASCFVWAEAFF | TGTGCCAGCTGTTTTGTGTGGGCTGAAGCTTTCTTT
few | 13 | TRBJ1-2 | TRBV12-3/TRBV12-4 | . | CASRLGGARGYTF | TGTGCCAGCAGACTAGGGGGGGCGCGTGGCTACACCTTC
once | 13 | TRBJ2-5 | TRBV20-1 | TRBD2 | CSGGRGGQETQYF | TGCAGTGGAGGGAGGGGCGGGCAAGAGACCCAGTACTTC
many | 12 | TRBJ2-7 | TRBV29-1 | . | CSVDNGGYEQYF | TGCAGCGTTGATAACGGGGGCTACGAGCAGTACTTC
few | 15 | TRBJ2-5 | TRBV4-1 | TRBD2 | CASSQGSSGGETQYF | TGCGCCAGCAGCCAAGGGAGTAGCGGGGGGGAGACCCAGTACTTC
few | 14 | TRBJ2-7 | TRBV3-1 | . | CASSHLRDTYEQYF | TGTGCCAGCAGCCATCTCCGGGATACCTACGAGCAGTACTTC
many | 17 | TRBJ2-5 | TRBV5-1 | . | CASSSPPGDRLQETQYF | TGCGCCAGCAGTTCGCCACCGGGGGACAGACTCCAAGAGACCCAGTACTTC
many | 13 | TRBJ1-4 | TRBV6-1 | . | CASSELRGSALFF | TGTGCCAGCAGTGAGCTTAGGGGGTCGGCACTGTTTTTT
many | 15 | TRBJ1-5 | TRBV28 | . | CASRVYLGGNQPQHF | TGTGCCAGCAGGGTATATCTCGGGGGCAATCAGCCCCAGCATTTT
many | 13 | TRBJ1-1 | TRBV2 | . | CASSEQGVTEAFF | TGTGCCAGCAGTGAACAAGGGGTAACTGAAGCTTTCTTT
many | 13 | TRBJ2-7 | TRBV30 | . | CAWSVARNYEQYF | TGTGCCTGGAGTGTAGCGCGGAACTACGAGCAGTACTTC
. | 14 | TRBJ2-4 | TRBV2 | . | CASSEAAGRYIQYF | TGTGCCAGCAGTGAAGCGGCGGGGAGGTACATTCAGTACTTC